The source of this T cell receptor (beta chain) is a study of shared clonotypes between healthy human individuals. A remark on this clone: Germline is not matched at one junction end, which may reflect a read error.

The CDR3 is made up of 15 amino acids. Germline CDR1 SEHNR, CDR2 FQNEAQ (reference sequence). As originally analysed: Owing to the provision of junction-only sequences devoid of quality scores by immunoSEQ, filtering differed. The method was immunoSEQ multiplex PCR; TCRdb's version includes in-frame clones alone and lacks a portion of them. That table supplies the V and J calls and clone size; D and trimming were determined from the DNA. The sample has roughly 720,000 clones, around 90% seen once. This chain uses TRBV7-9 with TRBJ2-3; 9 bases are a match to TRBD2. What was sequenced was memory CD8+ T cells from PBMCs. Subset of the sample: CD45RO+ cells pooled with CCR7-negative TemRA cells. The TCR comes from a man in his late teens or twenties in good health. Some clones in this sample may be carry-over from other donors' samples. The CDR3 protein is CASRLAGDSTDTQYF. CDR3 DNA: TGTGCCAGCAGGTTAGCGGGAGATAGCACAGATACGCAGTATTTT. Filled out from reference TRBV7-9 and TRBJ2-3, the complete variable domain reads DTGVSQNPRHKITKRGQNVTFRCDPISEHNRLYWYRQTLGQGPEFLTYFQNEAQLEKSRLLSDRFSAERPKGSFSTLEIQRTEQGDSAMYLCASRLAGDSTDTQYFGPGTRLTVL.